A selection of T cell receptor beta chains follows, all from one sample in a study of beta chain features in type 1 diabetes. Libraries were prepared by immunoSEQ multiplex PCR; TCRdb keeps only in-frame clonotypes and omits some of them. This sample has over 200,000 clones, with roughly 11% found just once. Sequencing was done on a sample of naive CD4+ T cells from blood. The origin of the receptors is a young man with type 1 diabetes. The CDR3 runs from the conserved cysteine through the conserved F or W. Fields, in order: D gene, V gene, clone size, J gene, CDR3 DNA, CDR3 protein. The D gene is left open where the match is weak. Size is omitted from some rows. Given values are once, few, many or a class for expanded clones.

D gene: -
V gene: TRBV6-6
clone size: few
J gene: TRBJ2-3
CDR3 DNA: TGTGCCAGCAGTTGGGCCGAAGGCGCATATACGCAGTATTTT
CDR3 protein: CASSWAEGAYTQYF

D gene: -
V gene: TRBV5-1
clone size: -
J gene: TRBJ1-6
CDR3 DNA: TGCGCCAGCAGCTTGGGAGCTAATTCACCCCTCCACTTT
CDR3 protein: CASSLGANSPLHF

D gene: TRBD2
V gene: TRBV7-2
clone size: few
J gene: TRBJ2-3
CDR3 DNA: TGTGCCAGCAGCTTAGCGAAGCGGGGTCCCGGGACGCAGTATTTT
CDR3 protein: CASSLAKRGPGTQYF

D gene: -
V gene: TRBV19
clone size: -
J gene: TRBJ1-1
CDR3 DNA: TGTGCCAGTAGTGTAACAGGAGTGAACACTGAAGCTTTCTTT
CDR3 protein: CASSVTGVNTEAFF

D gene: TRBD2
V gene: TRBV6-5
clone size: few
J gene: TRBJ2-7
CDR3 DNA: TGTGCCAGCAGTTACTCGGGGCGGGGGTTCTCCTACGAGCAGTACTTC
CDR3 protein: CASSYSGRGFSYEQYF

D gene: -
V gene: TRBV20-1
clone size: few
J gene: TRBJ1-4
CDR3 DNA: TGCAGTGCTGCCACAGCTGTGGGACTGTTTTTT
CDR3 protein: CSAATAVGLFF

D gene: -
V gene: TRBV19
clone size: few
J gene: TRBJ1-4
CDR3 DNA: TGTGCCAGTAGGGACAGAGAAAATGAAAAACTGTTTTTT
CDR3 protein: CASRDRENEKLFF

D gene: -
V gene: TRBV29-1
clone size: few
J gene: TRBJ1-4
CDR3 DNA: TGCAGCGTTGCAGTTAATGAAAAACTGTTTTTT
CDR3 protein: CSVAVNEKLFF

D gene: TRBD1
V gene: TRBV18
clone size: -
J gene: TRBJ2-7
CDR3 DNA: TGTGCCAGCTCACCACCCGGGACAGGGGTTGTGGGCGAGCAGTACTTC
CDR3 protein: CASSPPGTGVVGEQYF

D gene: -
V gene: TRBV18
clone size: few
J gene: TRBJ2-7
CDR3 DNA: TGTGCCAGCTCACCCGGGGGGCCAGAACAGTACTTC
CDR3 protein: CASSPGGPEQYF

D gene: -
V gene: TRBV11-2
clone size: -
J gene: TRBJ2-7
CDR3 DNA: TGTGCCAGCAGCTTAGAGGGCCGAGACTACGAGCAGTACTTC
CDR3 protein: CASSLEGRDYEQYF

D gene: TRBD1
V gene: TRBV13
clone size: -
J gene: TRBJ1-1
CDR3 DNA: TGTGCCAGCAGCTTGAACAGGGGCACTGAAGCTTTCTTT
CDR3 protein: CASSLNRGTEAFF

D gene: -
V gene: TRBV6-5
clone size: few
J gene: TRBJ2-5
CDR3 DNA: TGTGCCAGCAGTTACTCGTCAGGCGAGACCCAGTACTTC
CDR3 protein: CASSYSSGETQYF

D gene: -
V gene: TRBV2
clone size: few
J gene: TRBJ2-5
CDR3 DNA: TGTGCCAGCAGTGAATCAGGGGAGACCCAGTACTTC
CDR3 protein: CASSESGETQYF

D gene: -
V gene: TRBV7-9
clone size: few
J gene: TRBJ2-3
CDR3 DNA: TGTGCCAGCAGCCCTCAGGTAGATACGCAGTATTTT
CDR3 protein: CASSPQVDTQYF

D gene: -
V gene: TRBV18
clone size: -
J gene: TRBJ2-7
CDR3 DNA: TGTGCCAGCTCACCAAGCAGGGGCGACGAGCAGTACTTC
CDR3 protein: CASSPSRGDEQYF

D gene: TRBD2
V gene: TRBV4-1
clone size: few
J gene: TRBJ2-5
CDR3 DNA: TGCGCCAGCAGCCGGGAGGGACGGGGAGGGGAGACCCAGTACTTC
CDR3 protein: CASSREGRGGETQYF

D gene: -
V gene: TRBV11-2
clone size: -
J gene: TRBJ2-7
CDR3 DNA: TGTGCCAGCAGCTTAGATCCCTTTTCCTACGAGCAGTACTTC
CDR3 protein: CASSLDPFSYEQYF

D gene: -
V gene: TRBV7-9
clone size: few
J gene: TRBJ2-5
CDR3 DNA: TGTGCCAGCAGCTCCCGCGGTGAGACCCAGTACTTC
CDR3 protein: CASSSRGETQYF

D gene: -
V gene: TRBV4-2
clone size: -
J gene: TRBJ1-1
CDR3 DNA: TGTGCCAGCAGCCAAGCTACTGGAAAGGGGAAGGCTTGGGCTGAAGCTTTCTTT
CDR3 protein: CASSQATGKGKAWAEAFF

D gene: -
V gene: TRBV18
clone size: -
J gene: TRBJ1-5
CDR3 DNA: TGTGCCAGCTCACCAATACGGGACAATCAGCCCCAGCATTTT
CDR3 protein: CASSPIRDNQPQHF

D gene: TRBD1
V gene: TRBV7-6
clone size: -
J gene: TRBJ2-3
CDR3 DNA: TGTGCCAGCAGCTCTCGAACTGGACAGGGAACAGATACGCAGTATTTT
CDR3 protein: CASSSRTGQGTDTQYF

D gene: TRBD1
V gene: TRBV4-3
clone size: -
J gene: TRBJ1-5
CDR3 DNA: TGCGCCAGCAGCCAGGGGACAGGGGAGCAGCCCCAGCATTTT
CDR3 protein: CASSQGTGEQPQHF

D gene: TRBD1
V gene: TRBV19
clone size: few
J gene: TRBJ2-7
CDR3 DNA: TGTGCCAGCTCCGGGACAGGCCGCTACGAGCAGTACTTC
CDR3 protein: CASSGTGRYEQYF

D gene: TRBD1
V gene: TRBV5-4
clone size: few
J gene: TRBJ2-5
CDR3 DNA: TGTGCCAGCAGCCCGCAGGGGACAGGGGAAGAGACCCAGTACTTC
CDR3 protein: CASSPQGTGEETQYF

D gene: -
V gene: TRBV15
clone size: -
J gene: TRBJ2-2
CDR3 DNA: TGTGCCACCAGCAGACCCCCGGACACCGGGGAGCTGTTTTTT
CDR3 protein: CATSRPPDTGELFF

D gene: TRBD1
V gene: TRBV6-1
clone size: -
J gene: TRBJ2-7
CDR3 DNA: TGTGCCAGCAATGACAGGGGTTCCCACTACGAGCAGTACTTC
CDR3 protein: CASNDRGSHYEQYF

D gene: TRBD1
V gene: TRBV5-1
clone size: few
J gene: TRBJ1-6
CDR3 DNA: TGCGCCAGCAGCTTCTTCGGACAGGGAGAGAGGTCACCCCTCCACTTT
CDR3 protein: CASSFFGQGERSPLHF

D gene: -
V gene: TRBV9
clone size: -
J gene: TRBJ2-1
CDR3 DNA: TGTGCCAGCAGCCGTAGCGGAACCTACAATGAGCAGTTCTTC
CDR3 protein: CASSRSGTYNEQFF

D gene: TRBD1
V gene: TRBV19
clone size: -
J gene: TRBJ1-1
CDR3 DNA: TGTGCCAGTAGTCGCCAGGGGGTTACTGAAGCTTTCTTT
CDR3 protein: CASSRQGVTEAFF

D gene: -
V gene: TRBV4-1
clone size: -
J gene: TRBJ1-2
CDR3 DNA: TGCGCCAGCAGCCAAGAGGGCCGCATCGAGGGCTACACCTTC
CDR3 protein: CASSQEGRIEGYTF

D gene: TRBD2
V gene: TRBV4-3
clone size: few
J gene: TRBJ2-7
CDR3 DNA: TGCGCCAGCAGCCAATTCTCCGGCGGGGGGTACGAGCAGTACTTC
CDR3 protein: CASSQFSGGGYEQYF

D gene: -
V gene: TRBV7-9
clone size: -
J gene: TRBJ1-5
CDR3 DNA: TGTGCCAGCAGCTTAGTAGGGGAAGGCAATCAGCCCCAGCATTTT
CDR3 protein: CASSLVGEGNQPQHF

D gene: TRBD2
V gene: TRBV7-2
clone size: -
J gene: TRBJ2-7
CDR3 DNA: TGTGCCAGCAGCTTACAACTAGCGGGGGGGCTATTGTACGAGCAGTACTTC
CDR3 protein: CASSLQLAGGLLYEQYF

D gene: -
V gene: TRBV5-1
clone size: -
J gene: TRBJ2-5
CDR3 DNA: TGCGCCAGCAGCTTGGGGGGAGGACTTCAAGAGACCCAGTACTTC
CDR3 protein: CASSLGGGLQETQYF

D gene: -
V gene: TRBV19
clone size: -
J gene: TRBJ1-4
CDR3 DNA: TGTGCCAGTAGTAAAGGGGATAATGAAAAACTGTTTTTT
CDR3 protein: CASSKGDNEKLFF

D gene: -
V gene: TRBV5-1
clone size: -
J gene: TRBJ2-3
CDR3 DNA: TGCGCCAGCAGCTTGGCTCCGGATACGCAGTATTTT
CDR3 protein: CASSLAPDTQYF

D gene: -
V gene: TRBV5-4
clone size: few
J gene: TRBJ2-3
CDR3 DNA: TGTGCCAGCAGCTTAAGGACTAGCACAGATACGCAGTATTTT
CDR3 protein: CASSLRTSTDTQYF

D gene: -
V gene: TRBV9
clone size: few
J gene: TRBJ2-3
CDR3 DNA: TGTGCCAGCAGCGTAGGACAGCCCCACACAGATACGCAGTATTTT
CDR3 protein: CASSVGQPHTDTQYF

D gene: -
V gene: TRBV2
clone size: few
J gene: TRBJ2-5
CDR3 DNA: TGTGCCAGCAATTCGAGGGCTTGGCAAGAGACCCAGTACTTC
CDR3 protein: CASNSRAWQETQYF